This T cell receptor (beta chain) was identified during a study of early T cells in non-severe SARS-CoV-2 infection. The study's findings and limits: Matching with VDJdb favored anti-spike CD8 responses (missing private and CD4 specificities).

Germline CDR1 is SQVTM and CDR2 is ANQGSEA. Trimming took off 3 bases at V and 5 bases at J, with 5 bases between the two ends. The CDR3 loop spans 10 amino acids. Individual cDNA molecules were tagged with unique molecular identifiers, the study reported. TCRdb ran MiXCR on the 5' RACE reads and lists one entry per CDR3 protein. This sample has around 82,000 distinct CDR3 sequences, with about 12% found just once. To note about this clonotype: What it binds is unknown.

The chain recombines TRBV29-1 with TRBJ2-7; tentative D call: TRBD2 (5 bases). The sample consisted of whole blood. The TCR comes from an adult who was a healthcare worker with PCR-confirmed SARS-CoV-2 infection or an uninfected control (not recorded which). CDR3 sequence (DNA): TGCAGCGTTGAGGGAGACGAGCAGTACTTC. It encodes CSVEGDEQYF.